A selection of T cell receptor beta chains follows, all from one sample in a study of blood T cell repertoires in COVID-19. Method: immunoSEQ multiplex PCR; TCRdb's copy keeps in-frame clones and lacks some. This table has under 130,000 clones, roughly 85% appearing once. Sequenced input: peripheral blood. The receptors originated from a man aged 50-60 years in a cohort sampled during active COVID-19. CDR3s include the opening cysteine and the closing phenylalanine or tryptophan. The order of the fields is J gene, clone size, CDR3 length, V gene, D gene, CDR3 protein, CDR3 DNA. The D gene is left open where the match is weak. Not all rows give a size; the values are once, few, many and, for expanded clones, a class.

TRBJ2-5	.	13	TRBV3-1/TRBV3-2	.	CASNLGGWETQYF	TGTGCCAGCAACCTCGGGGGTTGGGAGACCCAGTACTTC
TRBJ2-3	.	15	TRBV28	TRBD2	CASSSRLAGDYTQYF	TGTGCCAGCAGTTCCCGACTAGCGGGGGATTATACGCAGTATTTT
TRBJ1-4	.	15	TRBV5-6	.	CASSLVTRGHEKLFF	TGTGCCAGCAGCTTGGTGACCAGGGGCCATGAAAAACTGTTTTTT
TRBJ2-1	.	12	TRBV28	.	CASSGFPGEQFF	TGTGCCAGCAGTGGGTTTCCGGGTGAGCAGTTCTTC
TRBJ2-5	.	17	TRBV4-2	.	CASSQEIGGGPKETQYF	TGTGCCAGCAGCCAAGAAATTGGGGGGGGGCCTAAAGAGACCCAGTACTTC
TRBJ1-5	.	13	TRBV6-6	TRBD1	CASRGTDNQPQHF	TGTGCCAGCAGGGGGACAGACAATCAGCCCCAGCATTTT
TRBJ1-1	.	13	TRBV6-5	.	CASSRGGYTEAFF	TGTGCCAGCAGCCGGGGGGGATACACTGAAGCTTTCTTT
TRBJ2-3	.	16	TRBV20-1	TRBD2	CSASSGGAWGTDTQYF	TGCAGTGCTAGTAGCGGGGGGGCTTGGGGCACAGATACGCAGTATTTT
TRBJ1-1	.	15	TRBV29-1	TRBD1	CSVEPGQGERTEAFF	TGCAGCGTTGAACCGGGACAGGGGGAACGGACTGAAGCTTTCTTT
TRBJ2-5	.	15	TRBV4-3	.	CASSLERGNQETQYF	TGCGCCAGCAGCCTCGAACGGGGGAACCAAGAGACCCAGTACTTC
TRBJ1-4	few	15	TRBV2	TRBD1	CASSVAGGAREKLFF	TGTGCCAGCAGTGTCGCAGGGGGCGCGAGGGAAAAACTGTTTTTT
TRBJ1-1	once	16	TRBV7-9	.	CASSGASRGTDTEAFF	TGTGCCAGCAGCGGAGCCTCACGGGGAACGGACACTGAAGCTTTCTTT
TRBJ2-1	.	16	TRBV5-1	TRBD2	CASSLASGGHGGEQFF	TGCGCCAGCAGCTTGGCTAGCGGGGGCCACGGCGGTGAGCAGTTCTTC
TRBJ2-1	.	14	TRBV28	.	CASSPGRSYNEQFF	TGTGCCAGCAGCCCCGGTCGATCCTACAATGAGCAGTTCTTC
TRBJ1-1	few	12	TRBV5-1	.	CASSVGQTEAFF	TGCGCCAGCAGCGTCGGACAGACTGAAGCTTTCTTT
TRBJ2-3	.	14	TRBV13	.	CASSFGGAADTQYF	TGTGCCAGCAGCTTCGGTGGGGCGGCAGATACGCAGTATTTT
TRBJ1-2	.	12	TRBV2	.	CASRRQSAGYTF	TGTGCCAGCAGGCGACAGTCGGCTGGCTACACCTTC
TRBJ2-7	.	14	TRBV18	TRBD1	CASSPGTGGYEQYF	TGTGCCAGCTCGCCCGGGACAGGGGGTTACGAGCAGTACTTC
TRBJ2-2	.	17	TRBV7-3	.	CASSLGRGGSSAGELFF	TGTGCCAGCAGCTTAGGCAGGGGTGGTAGTTCGGCCGGGGAGCTGTTTTTT
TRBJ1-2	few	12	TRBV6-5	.	CAVRQFNYGYTF	TGTGCTGTTCGACAGTTTAACTATGGCTACACCTTC
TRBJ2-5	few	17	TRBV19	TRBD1	CASSIFPRTGRWETQYF	TGTGCCAGTAGTATATTCCCTCGGACAGGGAGATGGGAGACCCAGTACTTC
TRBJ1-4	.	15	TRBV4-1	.	CASSQDLVGGEKLFF	TGCGCCAGCAGCCAAGATTTGGTGGGGGGTGAAAAACTGTTTTTT
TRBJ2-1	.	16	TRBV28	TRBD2	CASSFPRTSGNNEQFF	TGTGCCAGCAGTTTTCCCAGGACTAGCGGGAACAATGAGCAGTTCTTC
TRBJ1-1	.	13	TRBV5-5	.	CASSLSGTKGAFF	TGTGCCAGCAGCTTGTCCGGGACAAAGGGAGCTTTCTTT
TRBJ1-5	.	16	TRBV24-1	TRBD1	CATSDGGQGAVQPQHF	TGTGCCACCAGTGATGGGGGACAGGGGGCTGTTCAGCCCCAGCATTTT
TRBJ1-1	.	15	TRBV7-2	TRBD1	CASSLLGQRNTEAFF	TGTGCCAGCAGCTTATTGGGACAGCGGAACACTGAAGCTTTCTTT
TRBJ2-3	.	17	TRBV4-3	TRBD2	CASSQEALAGGTDTQYF	TGCGCCAGCAGCCAAGAAGCCCTAGCGGGAGGCACAGATACGCAGTATTTT
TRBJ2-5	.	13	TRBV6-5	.	CASSPRQKETQYF	TGTGCCAGCAGCCCGAGACAGAAGGAGACCCAGTACTTC
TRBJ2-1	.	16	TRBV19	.	CASSLRDSRVYNEQFF	TGTGCCAGTAGCCTAAGGGACTCCAGAGTTTACAATGAGCAGTTCTTC
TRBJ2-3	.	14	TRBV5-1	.	CASSLGTEGDTQYF	TGCGCCAGCAGCTTGGGTACCGAGGGAGATACGCAGTATTTT
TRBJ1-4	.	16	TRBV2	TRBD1	CASSDETGGVKEKLFF	TGTGCCAGCAGTGATGAGACAGGGGGCGTGAAGGAAAAACTGTTTTTT